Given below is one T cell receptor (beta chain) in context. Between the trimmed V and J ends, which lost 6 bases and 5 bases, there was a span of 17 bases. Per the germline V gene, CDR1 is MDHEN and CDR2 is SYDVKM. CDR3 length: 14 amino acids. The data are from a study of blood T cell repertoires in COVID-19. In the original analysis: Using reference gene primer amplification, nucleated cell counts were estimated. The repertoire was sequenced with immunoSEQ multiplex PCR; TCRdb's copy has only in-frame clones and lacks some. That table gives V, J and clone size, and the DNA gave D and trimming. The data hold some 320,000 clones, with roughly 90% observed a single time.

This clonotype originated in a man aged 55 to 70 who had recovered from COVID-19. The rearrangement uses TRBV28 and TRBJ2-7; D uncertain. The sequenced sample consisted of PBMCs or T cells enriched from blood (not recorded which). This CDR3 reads CASSAKTHKNEQYF. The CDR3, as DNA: TGTGCCAGCAGCGCGAAGACACACAAGAACGAGCAGTACTTC.